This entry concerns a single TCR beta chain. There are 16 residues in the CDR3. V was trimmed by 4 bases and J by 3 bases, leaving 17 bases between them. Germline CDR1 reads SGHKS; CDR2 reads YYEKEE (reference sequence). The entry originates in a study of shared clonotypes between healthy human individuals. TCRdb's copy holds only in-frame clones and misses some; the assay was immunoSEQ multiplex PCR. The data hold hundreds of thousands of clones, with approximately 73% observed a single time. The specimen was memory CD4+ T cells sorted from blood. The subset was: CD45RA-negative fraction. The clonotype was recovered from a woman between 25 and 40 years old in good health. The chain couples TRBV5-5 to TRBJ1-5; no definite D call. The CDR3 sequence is CASSPSPRDFNQPQHF. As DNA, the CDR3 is TGTGCCAGCAGCCCGTCACCCCGAGACTTCAATCAGCCCCAGCATTTT. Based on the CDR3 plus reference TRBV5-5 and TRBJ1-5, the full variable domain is DAGVTQSPTHLIKTRGQQVTLRCSPISGHKSVSWYQQVLGQGPQFIFQYYEKEERGRGNFPDRFSARQFPNYSSELNVNALLLGDSALYLCASSPSPRDFNQPQHFGDGTRLSIL.